Listed below are T cell receptor beta chains from one sample, sequenced in a study of post-analysis software for immune sequencing data. TCRdb re-derived calls from the PCR reads in MiXCR, one entry per CDR3 protein. The table lists roughly 800,000 distinct CDR3 sequences, about 53% of them singletons. The material sequenced was blood. These receptors were obtained from a girl aged 10 to 17 with multiple sclerosis. CDR3s include the opening cysteine and the closing phenylalanine or tryptophan. The D gene is left open where the match is weak. Only some rows state a clone size, as once, few, many or a class for expanded clones.

TRBD1 TRBJ2-7 TRBV29-1 . TGCAGCGTTGAAGACCCTCCAGGGGGAAAACTCCACGAGCAGTACTTC CSVEDPPGGKLHEQYF
TRBD1 TRBJ1-2 TRBV6-6 once TGTGCCAGCAGTTTCCAGACAGGGAGTAACTATGGCTACACCTTC CASSFQTGSNYGYTF
TRBD1 TRBJ2-6 TRBV29-1 . TGCAGCGTTGAAGTTGGACAGGGGCACAGCTCTGGGGCCAACGTCCTGACTTTC CSVEVGQGHSSGANVLTF
. TRBJ1-6 TRBV6-5 few TGTGCCAGCAGCTACAGGGACAACCATTCACCCCTCCACTTT CASSYRDNHSPLHF
. TRBJ2-4 TRBV5-1 . TGCGCCAGCAGCTTAGGCTCAGCAGCCAAAAACATTCAGTACTTC CASSLGSAAKNIQYF
. TRBJ1-2 TRBV15 few TGTGCCACCAGCAGAGAGGCCGGCGGCTACACCTTC CATSREAGGYTF
TRBD2 TRBJ2-1 TRBV29-1 . TGCAGCGTTGTCCCGCCGGGACTAGCGGAGTACAATGAGCAGTTCTTC CSVVPPGLAEYNEQFF
. TRBJ2-2 TRBV27 . TGTGCCAGCAGTTTATGGGAGCTGTTTTTT CASSLWELFF
TRBD2 TRBJ2-7 TRBV7-6 . TGTGCCAGCAGCTTGGAGACTAGCGGGAGAATAGGCGAGCAGTACTTC CASSLETSGRIGEQYF
. TRBJ2-6 TRBV29-1 . TGCAGCGTTGAAGATGGGACCCGCTCTGGGGCCAACGTCCTGACTTTC CSVEDGTRSGANVLTF
TRBD1 TRBJ2-2 TRBV29-1 once TGCAGCGTTGAACCGCGGGAGTGGGGGACAGGGCGCACCGGGGAGCTGTTTTTT CSVEPREWGTGRTGELFF
TRBD2 TRBJ2-7 TRBV29-1 . TGCAGCGTTGTCAAGTATGGTTTGCGGGGGGCTCCCTACGAGCAGTACTTC CSVVKYGLRGAPYEQYF
. TRBJ2-5 TRBV20-1 few TGCAGTGCTAGAGTGGCTACCTTAGAGACCCAGTACTTC CSARVATLETQYF
. TRBJ1-2 TRBV7-9 once TGTGCCAGCAGCCACGGGGGCGCAGGCTATGGCTACACCTTC CASSHGGAGYGYTF
. TRBJ2-5 TRBV29-1 . TGCAGCACACGGCGCCGACTAGGGGGAGAGACCCAGTACTTC CSTRRRLGGETQYF
. TRBJ2-7 TRBV28 . TGTGCCAGCAATCCCCAGAGCTCCTACGAGCAGTACTTC CASNPQSSYEQYF
. TRBJ2-5 TRBV12-3/TRBV12-4 . TGTGCCAGCAGTTCTCACAGGGTAAAGTACTTC CASSSHRVKYF
. TRBJ2-6 TRBV5-1 . TGCGCCAGCAGCCGGGACGGATTCTCTGGGGCCAACGTCCTGACTTTC CASSRDGFSGANVLTF
TRBD2 TRBJ2-3 TRBV12-3/TRBV12-4 . TGTGCCAGCAGATCCACCACCGGGGCTAGCGGGGATTATAGCACAGATACGCAGTATTTT CASRSTTGASGDYSTDTQYF
. TRBJ2-3 TRBV10-1 few TGCGCCAGCAGTGAGTCGTTATCGGAGCGTGATACGCAGTATTTT CASSESLSERDTQYF
. TRBJ2-1 TRBV9 . TGTGCCAGCAGCGTAGAACCAACAGCCCTTTACAATGAGCAGTTCTTC CASSVEPTALYNEQFF
TRBD2 TRBJ2-1 TRBV18 . TGTGCCAGCTCACCTCTCTCGCGGGGGATCTACAATGAGCAGTTCTTC CASSPLSRGIYNEQFF
TRBD2 TRBJ2-1 TRBV7-9 . TGTGCCAGCAGCTTAGTTGGCGGGAGGGGGAGCTCCTACAATGAGCAGTTCTTC CASSLVGGRGSSYNEQFF
. TRBJ2-7 TRBV7-6 few TGTGCCAGCAGCCCCTACCGAGGAGGGGAGCAGTACTTC CASSPYRGGEQYF
TRBD1 TRBJ2-5 TRBV29-1 few TGCAGCGTTGAAAGGGGACAGGGGGCCCGGGAGACCCAGTACTTC CSVERGQGARETQYF
. TRBJ2-7 TRBV5-1 . TGCGCCAGCAGCTTGGGGGCAGCTCAAACCTACGAGCAGTACTTC CASSLGAAQTYEQYF
. TRBJ1-5 TRBV28 few TGTGCCAGCAGTAAAAACCGGGCCATGAATCAGCCCCAGCATTTT CASSKNRAMNQPQHF
TRBD2 TRBJ2-5 TRBV2 . TGTGCCAGCAGTCCGGGACTAGCGGGAGCAAATCAAGAGACCCAGTACTTC CASSPGLAGANQETQYF
TRBD1 TRBJ2-3 TRBV29-1 once TGCAGCGTTCAGACAGGGGGAACGCAGTATTTT CSVQTGGTQYF
. TRBJ2-7 TRBV13 . TGTGCCAGCAGCTTAGGACCACAAGGGGAGCAGTACTTC CASSLGPQGEQYF
TRBD1 TRBJ1-6 TRBV29-1 few TGCAGCGTCTCGACAGGGTTTAATTCACCCCTCCACTTT CSVSTGFNSPLHF
TRBD1 TRBJ2-4 TRBV11-2 once TGTGCCAGCAGCTTTAAAGGACAGGCTGGCATTCAGTACTTC CASSFKGQAGIQYF
. TRBJ2-7 TRBV5-1 . TGCGCCAGCAGCTTGGCCTGGGACGAGCAGTACTTC CASSLAWDEQYF
. TRBJ1-2 TRBV29-1 . TGCAGCGTTGAAGAAAGGAATTGGTATGGCTACACCTTC CSVEERNWYGYTF
TRBD2 TRBJ2-7 TRBV28 few TGTGCCAGCACCTACCTGGGGGCGGGAGGCCCTTACGAGCAGTACTTC CASTYLGAGGPYEQYF
. TRBJ1-5 TRBV10-3 few TGTGCCATCAGTGAGTCGATAGGAGGGGCGGGTAATCAGCCCCAGCATTTT CAISESIGGAGNQPQHF
. TRBJ2-1 TRBV29-1 . TGCAGCGTCTCCCCGGGGGGGACAGGGAGGGATGAGCAGTTCTTC CSVSPGGTGRDEQFF
TRBD1 TRBJ2-5 TRBV10-3 . TGTGCCATCAGTGAGTCGAGGGGGCTCCAAGAGACCCAGTACTTC CAISESRGLQETQYF
. TRBJ2-6 TRBV7-9 . TGTGCCAGCAGCTTCTACAGTTCTGGGGCCAACGTCCTGACTTTC CASSFYSSGANVLTF
. TRBJ2-3 TRBV12-3/TRBV12-4 . TGTGCCAGCATGCAAGGGCGTAGCACAGATACGCAGTATTTT CASMQGRSTDTQYF
TRBD1 TRBJ1-2 TRBV7-9 . TGTGCCAGCAGCTTTCAAGGGGGCGCAGGCTACACCTTC CASSFQGGAGYTF
. TRBJ2-1 TRBV27 few TGTGCCAGCAGTCCTAGGTACTCCTACAATGAGCAGTTCTTC CASSPRYSYNEQFF
. TRBJ1-1 TRBV14 few TGTGCCAGCAGCCGGACTTGGAACACTGAAGCTTTCTTT CASSRTWNTEAFF
TRBD1 TRBJ1-2 TRBV20-1 . TGCAGTGCTAAAGACAGGGGTAGCCATGGCTACACCTTC CSAKDRGSHGYTF
. TRBJ2-7 TRBV5-5 . TGTGCCAGCAGCTTGCTTCTCGCAGATACGCAGTACTTC CASSLLLADTQYF
TRBD2 TRBJ2-5 TRBV7-3 . TGTGCCGGCAGCATGACCGGGACTAGCGGGAGCTTGTGGTTC CAGSMTGTSGSLWF
TRBD1 TRBJ2-6 TRBV20-1 . TGCAGCGCCGGGACAGCCTCTGGGGCCAACGTCCTGACTTTC CSAGTASGANVLTF
. TRBJ1-6 TRBV5-1 . TGCGCCAGCAGCTTGGGGAGTACCTATAATTCACCCCTCCACTTT CASSLGSTYNSPLHF
TRBD1 TRBJ2-1 TRBV2 few TGTGCCAGCAGGGTGACAGGGGACAATGAGCAGTTCTTC CASRVTGDNEQFF
. TRBJ2-5 TRBV20-1 few TGCAGTGCTAGAGGGACTATCCGTCAAGAGACCCAGTACTTC CSARGTIRQETQYF
TRBD2 TRBJ2-1 TRBV29-1 . TGCAGCGTTGGGGGGGGTGAGCAGTTCTTC CSVGGGEQFF
TRBD1 TRBJ2-1 TRBV15 . TGTGCCACCAGCAAGAGACAGGGTTACAATGAGCAGTTCTTC CATSKRQGYNEQFF
. TRBJ2-1 TRBV7-3 . TGTGCCAGCAGCTTACTACCCCACAATGAGCAGTTCTTC CASSLLPHNEQFF
. TRBJ1-5 TRBV7-8 . TGTGCCAGCAGCTCAGTCAGGGTACCAAGCAATCAGCCCCAGCATTTT CASSSVRVPSNQPQHF
. TRBJ2-1 TRBV9 . TGTGCCAGCAGCGTAGACGGGGGGCCCTACAATGAGCAGTTCTTC CASSVDGGPYNEQFF
. TRBJ2-7 TRBV10-3 few TGTGCCATCGGGCTAGCGAGCTCCTACGAGCAGTACTTC CAIGLASSYEQYF
TRBD2 TRBJ2-1 TRBV14 . TGTGCCAGCAGCCTAACAGGACTAGAACAGTTCTTC CASSLTGLEQFF
. TRBJ2-5 TRBV7-2 . TGTGCCAACACACATACAGCCCAAGAGACCCAGTACTTC CANTHTAQETQYF
. TRBJ2-1 TRBV20-1 few TGCAGTGCTAGAGTCCCCTCCGATGAGCAGTTCTTC CSARVPSDEQFF
. TRBJ2-5 TRBV2 . TGTGCCAGCAGTGTAGAAGGAAAACGAGAGACCCAGTACTTC CASSVEGKRETQYF